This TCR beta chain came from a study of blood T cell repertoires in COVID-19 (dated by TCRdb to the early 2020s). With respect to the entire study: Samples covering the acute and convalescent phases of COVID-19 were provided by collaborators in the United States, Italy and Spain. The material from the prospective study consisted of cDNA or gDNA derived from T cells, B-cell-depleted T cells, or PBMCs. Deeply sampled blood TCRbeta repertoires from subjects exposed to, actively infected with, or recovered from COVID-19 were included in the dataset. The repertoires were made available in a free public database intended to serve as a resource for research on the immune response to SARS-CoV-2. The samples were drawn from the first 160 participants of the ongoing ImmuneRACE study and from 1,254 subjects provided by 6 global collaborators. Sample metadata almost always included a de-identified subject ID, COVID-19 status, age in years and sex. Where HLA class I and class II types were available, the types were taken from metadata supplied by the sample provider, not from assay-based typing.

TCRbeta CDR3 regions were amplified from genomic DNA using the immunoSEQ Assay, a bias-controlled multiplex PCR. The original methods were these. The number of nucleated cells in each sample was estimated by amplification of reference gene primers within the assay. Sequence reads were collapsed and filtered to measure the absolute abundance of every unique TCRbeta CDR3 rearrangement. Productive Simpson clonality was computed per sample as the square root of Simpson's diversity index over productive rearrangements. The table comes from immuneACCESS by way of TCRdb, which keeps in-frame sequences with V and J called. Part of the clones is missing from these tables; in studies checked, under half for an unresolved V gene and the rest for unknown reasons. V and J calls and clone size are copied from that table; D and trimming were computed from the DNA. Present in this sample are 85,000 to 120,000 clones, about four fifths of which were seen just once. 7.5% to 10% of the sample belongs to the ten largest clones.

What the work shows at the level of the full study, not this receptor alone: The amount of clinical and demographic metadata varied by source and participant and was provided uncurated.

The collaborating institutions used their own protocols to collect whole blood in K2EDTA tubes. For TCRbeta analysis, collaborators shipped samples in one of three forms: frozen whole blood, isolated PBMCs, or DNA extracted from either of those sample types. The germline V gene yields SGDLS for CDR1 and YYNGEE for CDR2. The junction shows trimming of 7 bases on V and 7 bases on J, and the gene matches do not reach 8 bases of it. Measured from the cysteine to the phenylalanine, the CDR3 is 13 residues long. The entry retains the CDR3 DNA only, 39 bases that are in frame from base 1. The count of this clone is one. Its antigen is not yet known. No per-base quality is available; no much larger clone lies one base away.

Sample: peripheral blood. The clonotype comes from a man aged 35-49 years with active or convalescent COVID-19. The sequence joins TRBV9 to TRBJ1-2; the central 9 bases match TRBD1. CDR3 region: CASGTGGLVGYTF. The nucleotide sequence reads TGTGCCAGCGGAACAGGGGGCTTGGTTGGCTACACCTTC.